This T cell receptor beta chain originates from a study of OX40 agonist ivuxolimab in advanced cancers. Only in-frame clones appear in the TCRdb table, and some are missing; sequencing was by immunoSEQ multiplex PCR. Of approximately 31,000 clones in the sample, roughly 87% were seen once. The material sequenced was CD4+ or CD8+ T cells sorted from blood, taken in a trial of the OX40 agonist ivuxolimab. The sequence was collected from an adult with an advanced solid tumor such as melanoma, head and neck, liver or kidney cancer.

DNA of the CDR3: TGTGCCAGCAGCTTACCTGGGGACCGGGACTACAATGAGCAGTTCTTC. Its translation is CASSLPGDRDYNEQFF. The chain uses TRBV5-4 and TRBJ2-1; D assignment may be TRBD1 or TRBD2 (5 bases each). The length of the CDR3 is 16 residues. Trimming cost V 2 bases and J 3 bases, with 15 bases left between them. Germline V CDR1 and CDR2: SGHNT, YYREEE (reference sequence). Filled out from reference TRBV5-4 and TRBJ2-1, the complete variable domain reads ETGVTQSPTHLIKTRGQQVTLRCSSQSGHNTVSWYQQALGQGPQFIFQYYREEENGRGNFPPRFSGLQFPNYSSELNVNALELDDSALYLCASSLPGDRDYNEQFFGPGTRLTVL.